This T cell receptor (beta chain) was captured by sequencing in a study of cytomegalovirus exposure and HLA in healthy donors. CDR3 length: 15 amino acids. Germline V lookup: CDR1 MNHEY, CDR2 SVGAGI. V shed 6 bases and J shed 0 bases, with 12 bases lying between them. Profiling relied on immunoSEQ multiplex PCR, and the TCRdb table lists in-frame clones only, not all of them. The sample yields about 40,000 clones, roughly 93% seen once. V gene TRBV6-5 combines with J gene TRBJ2-1; D might be TRBD2 (6 bases). The source is a woman younger than 30 in good health and CMV-seronegative. The sample taken for sequencing was PBMCs. CDR3: CASRRVADSYNEQFF. The CDR3 nucleotides read TGTGCCAGCAGACGCGTAGCGGACTCCTACAATGAGCAGTTCTTC.